The 3 T cell receptor beta chains below were found in one sample sequenced in a study of blood T cell repertoires in COVID-19. TCRdb's table, derived via immunoSEQ multiplex PCR, lists solely in-frame clones and lacks some. The data contain approximately 150,000 clones, around 89% of them singletons. Sequences were obtained from peripheral blood. The receptors were sampled from a man between 18 and 35 years old with COVID-19, enrolled during active disease.

The DNA of the CDR3 is TGTGCCAGCAGTACTGAATCGGCTAGCTCCTACAATGAGCAGTTCTTC. This sequence encodes CASSTESASSYNEQFF. The chain employs TRBV7-2 and TRBJ2-1; D is unclear. The CDR3 runs to 16 residues. Germline CDR1 SGHTA, CDR2 FQGNSA. V lost 6 bases and J lost 0, with 15 bases in between.

The chain has TRBV6-2 or TRBV6-3 and TRBJ1-1; perhaps TRBD1 as D (5 bases). The length of the CDR3 is 15 residues. The germline gives CDR1 MNHEY, CDR2 SVGEGT. V lost 2 bases to trimming and J lost 2 bases, with 12 bases between them. The CDR3 is CASSYPGHRNTEAFF. DNA of the CDR3: TGTGCCAGCAGTTACCCCGGACACAGAAACACTGAAGCTTTCTTT.

CDR3 DNA: TGCAGTGCTAGTACGGACTACCAAGAGACCCAGTACTTC. Residues: CSASTDYQETQYF. The rearrangement links TRBV20-1 to TRBJ2-5; a possible D gene is TRBD2 (5 bases). There are 13 residues in the CDR3. V was pared by 3 bases and J by 0 bases, with 8 bases between. CDR1 is DFQATT and CDR2 is SNEGSKA in the germline V gene (reference sequence).